The 8 T cell receptor beta chains given below trace back to one sample, sequenced in a study of cytomegalovirus exposure and HLA in healthy donors. PCR employed 60 Vbeta and 13 Jbeta primers. The assay was immunoSEQ multiplex PCR, and TCRdb's table has in-frame clones only and misses some. The sample yields 90,000 to 150,000 clones, 82% seen once. The sample consisted of PBMCs. The origin of the receptors is a woman aged 18-29 years in good health and CMV-seronegative.

This chain links TRBV9 with TRBJ2-7; 10 nucleotides match TRBD1. The CDR3 spans 15 residues. The ends lost 0 bases at V and 5 bases at J; junction bases unmatched: 5. Germline loops: CDR1 SGDLS, CDR2 YYNGEE. The CDR3 DNA reads as TGTGCCAGCAGCGTAGGGGACAGGGGCGCGGACGAGCAGTACTTC. It specifies CASSVGDRGADEQYF.

The chain uses TRBV28 and TRBJ2-7; 14 positions match TRBD2. The CDR3 totals 17 residues. Germline V gene lookup returns CDR1 MDHEN and CDR2 SYDVKM. The V and J ends lost 2 bases and 6 bases, in that order; junction bases with no gene match: 9. In DNA form, the CDR3 reads TGTGCCAGCAGTTTAATTTCCGGGACTAGCGGGAGTATCGAGCAGTACTTC. This translates into CASSLISGTSGSIEQYF.

In this sample, this clone turned up once. CDR3 sequence: CASSSIGPSRPQHF. In DNA form, the CDR3 reads TGTGCCAGTAGTTCCATTGGGCCGTCAAGGCCCCAGCATTTT. V is TRBV19 and J is TRBJ1-5; D is uncertain. V was pared by 5 bases and J by 9 bases, with 17 bases between. The germline gives CDR1 LNHDA, CDR2 SQIVND (reference sequence). The CDR3 is 14 residues long.

This clone was counted once. The genes are TRBV6-1 and TRBJ1-1, with a tentative D call TRBD1 (5 bases). The CDR3 length is 13 residues. V was pared by 6 bases and J by 5 bases, with 13 bases between. Germline CDR1 reads MNHNS; CDR2 reads SASEGT. The chain's CDR3 is CASRTFRVTEAFF. DNA for the CDR3: TGTGCCAGCAGGACGTTCAGGGTGACTGAAGCTTTCTTT.

V is TRBV27 and J is TRBJ2-1, with a tentative D call TRBD2 (6 bases). The V end was cut by 4 bases, the J end by 4 bases, with 20 bases between. This CDR3 is built from 17 residues. From germline, CDR1 is MNHEY and CDR2 SMNVEV (reference sequence). CDR3 in DNA: TGTGCCAGCAGTTCGACCTCTGCCGGGAGATATTACAATGAGCAGTTCTTC. This sequence encodes CASSSTSAGRYYNEQFF.

The V call is TRBV10-3, the J call TRBJ2-7; 10 bases map to TRBD1. CDR1 is ENHRY, CDR2 SYGVKD, per germline. After removal of 9 bases from V and 3 bases from J, the junction contained 20 bases not matched to a gene. The CDR3 is 18 amino acids. The CDR3 DNA is TGTGCCATTGAAAACCGGGACAGGGGTCATTGGGTGTGCTACGAGCAGTACTTC. This sequence encodes CAIENRDRGHWVCYEQYF.

This clone has just a few counts. The chain employs TRBV19 and TRBJ2-7, with a weak D call TRBD1 (5 bases). There are 12 residues in the CDR3. Trimming removed 10 bases at V and 0 bases at J, with 10 bases between. Germline-derived CDR1 and CDR2 are LNHDA and SQIVND (reference sequence). The CDR3 coding sequence is TGTGCCACTACAGACAGCTCCTACGAGCAGTACTTC. This codes for CATTDSSYEQYF.

This clone was counted between two and nine times. This chain links TRBV6-6 with TRBJ1-5; unclear D gene. Germline loops: CDR1 MNHNY, CDR2 SVGAGI (reference sequence). There are 15 residues in the CDR3. Trimming left V 8 bases short and J 2 bases short, with 16 bases between. CDR3 nucleotides: TGTGCCAGCCGGGATCCCGCGTTGGGCAATCAGCCCCAGCATTTT. It yields the protein CASRDPALGNQPQHF.